A single T cell receptor (beta chain) is shown here with its context. Its antigen is not known. The sample originates from a study of cytomegalovirus exposure and HLA in healthy donors. Looking at the study overall: Earlier findings included roughly 120 million unique TCR beta sequences obtained from 170 million or so T cells. Whole-study results and caveats: Within a later analysis, the majority of CMV-associated TCR beta chains appeared HLA-restricted.

60 Vbeta and 13 Jbeta primers were used in PCR. The repertoire was sequenced with immunoSEQ multiplex PCR; TCRdb's copy has only in-frame clones and lacks some. The sample records about 180,000 clones, 82% being singletons. This CDR3 has 16 amino acids. Trimming removed 4 bases from V and 1 base from J; junction bases left unmatched: 8. Germline-derived CDR1 and CDR2 are SGHTA and FQGTGA. The sequence came from a man in his forties or fifties in good health and CMV-seronegative. Sequenced input: PBMCs. The genes are TRBV7-3 and TRBJ2-5; TRBD2 matches 8 bases. CDR3 residues: CASSSLGSGGQETQYF. The CDR3 nucleotides read TGTGCCAGCAGCTCCTTGGGGAGCGGGGGCCAAGAGACCCAGTACTTC.